This T cell receptor (beta chain) was found in a study of Graves' ophthalmopathy and Graves' hyperthyroidism (dated by TCRdb to the late 2010s). Study-level background: Peripheral blood was collected before any treatment was given, at the time of initial diagnosis. TCR beta repertoire signatures were used to distinguish Graves' ophthalmopathy from Graves' hyperthyroidism and to predict progression to ophthalmopathy. In total, approximately 140 blood samples were TCR-sequenced: fewer than 50 ophthalmopathy, some 72 hyperthyroidism and some 17 hyperthyroidism-to-ophthalmopathy patients. A discovery set of 90 to 100 patients (43 ophthalmopathy, just over 55 stable hyperthyroidism) was enrolled to explore V-J signatures distinguishing ophthalmopathy from hyperthyroidism. The independent validation cohort included 20 or so hyperthyroidism patients plus 17 patients who later progressed from hyperthyroidism to ophthalmopathy. In about six hyperthyroidism patients, the T-cell repertoires found in thyroid tissue were compared with those found in blood. Once sampling was done, hyperthyroidism patients were given methimazole at a starting dose of 30 mg daily, while ophthalmopathy patients were given high-dose intravenous methylprednisolone. The approximately 97 discovery patients were randomly divided into training and test sets at a 7:3 ratio. The study at large found these results: In validation, the model predicted ophthalmopathy progression with over 60% sensitivity and roughly 78% specificity; more than ten predicted patients were CT-confirmed with GO in a median of roughly 6.8 months. The 13-signature model separated ophthalmopathy from stable hyperthyroidism with 85% to 90% sensitivity and 81.08% specificity in cross-validation, and 80%/75% in the test set. Most expanded thyroid clonotypes with a frequency above 0.001 also appeared in blood, which suggests that blood repertoires may reflect the immune response in the thyroid. Sample size was not statistically predetermined, and group allocation was not concealed from the investigators.

TCR beta CDR3 regions were amplified from RNA transcripts for repertoire sequencing. A first-round RT-PCR used HTBI primers with the Qiagen OneStep RT-PCR kit, followed by a second-round multiplex PCR, size selection and purification. Libraries were sequenced on an Illumina HiSeq2000 using paired-end 100 bp reads. The original methods were these. SOAPnuke was used to process the reads, throwing out any read that had adapters, had uncalled bases, had a mean Phred below 15, or lacked an exact constant-primer or identifier match. High-quality paired reads were merged with COPE v1.2.5. Unique nucleotide sequences were defined as clonotypes and aligned to IMGT TRB V, D and J references using MiTCR v1.1. Analysis was restricted to V-J combinations with a frequency above 0.0001, which covered about 99% of repertoires. For each V-J combination, a TCR clonal expansion and chaos score was defined as the ratio of F50 clonal expansion to chaos observed in the TCRdist matrix. Welch's t-statistics and random forest were used to narrow the features down to approximately twelve V-J combinations, which were then fed into a naive Bayes classifier. The Morisita-Horn index was used to measure how similar the thyroid and blood repertoires were. The public reads were reprocessed in TCRdb via fastp at Q25 and MiXCR, keeping in-frame beta chains. Records with the same CDR3 protein are collapsed into one entry carrying the most frequent genes and DNA. What appears here as the V and J calls and clone size reflects TCRdb's work, not the paper's. In this sample the table shows about 400,000 distinct CDR3 sequences, about 18% of which occur a single time. The biggest ten clones account for about 1.6% of the sample.

Patients with ophthalmopathy had moderately to severely active disease, with a Clinical Activity Score of 3 or more, a NOSPECS grade of 4 or more, and a disease duration of less than 3 months. Patients with other autoimmune diseases, uncontrolled infections, pregnancy or lactation were excluded from the study. Clinical symptoms, serum thyroxine, TRAb, thyroid ultrasound and orbital computed tomography were used for diagnosis. Ficoll-Paque density gradient centrifugation was used to isolate PBMCs from approximately 10 ml of fresh peripheral blood. Trizol reagent was used to extract the total RNA, and its quality was then checked on an Agilent 2100 Bioanalyzer. CDR3 length: 12 amino acids, cysteine to phenylalanine. Here the CDR3 DNA is all that survives: 36 bases in frame from base 1. V sheds 0 bases and J sheds 9 bases, leaving 11 bases between their ends. CDR1 and CDR2 were assigned from the germline V gene (reference sequence) as DFQATT and SNEGSKA.

In this sample, this clonotype turned up many times. The target of this receptor is not known. Within one base of it there is no much larger clone, and no base qualities were kept. Material: peripheral blood. The chain was built from TRBV20-1 and TRBJ2-5; the D gene is possibly TRBD2, with 6 bases matching. The sequence was collected from a woman between 18 and 30 years old with Graves' ophthalmopathy. Donor details come from another sample of the same person, matched by shared clones. CDR3 protein: CSARERGTSQYF. The nucleotides read TGCAGTGCTAGAGAACGGGGGACGTCCCAGTACTTC.